This T cell receptor beta chain was documented in a study of T cell responses to AZD1222 COVID-19 vaccine. Study-wide background: Pooling of second doses given at about 4 or about 12 weeks was done.

Sequencing used immunoSEQ multiplex PCR; TCRdb keeps in-frame clones, though not all of them. The data contain about 92,000 clones, about 91% of them singletons. A note on this clone: The antigen is undetermined.

The study, taken as a whole, reports: Females outnumbered males among donors, who were mostly white British; clonal diversity was possibly underestimated. All repertoire sampling was performed exclusively after the peak T cell response. Vaccine-associated CD4 TCRs spanned spike, dominant at 160-218 and 743-854.

The V end lost 3 bases, the J end lost 5 bases, and 13 bases lay between the germline ends. This CDR3 has 15 amino acids. The germline V gene has CDR1 KGHSH and CDR2 LQKENI. The chain links TRBV18 to TRBJ1-4; TRBD1 is a possible D gene (5 bases). The sequence was collected from an adult in good health. The sample consisted of peripheral blood, taken on day 0 of AZD1222 vaccination. The CDR3 nucleotides read TGTGCCAGCTCACCGATGGGGGGTTCGAATGAAAAACTGTTTTTT. This codes for CASSPMGGSNEKLFF.